Listed below are T cell receptor beta chains from one sample, sequenced in a study of early T cells in non-severe SARS-CoV-2 infection. A single record per CDR3 protein comes from TCRdb applying MiXCR to the 5' RACE reads. The sample consists of 85,000 to 100,000 distinct CDR3 sequences, 9.5% to 12% of them appearing once. Material: whole blood, obtained at baseline. The receptors were sampled from an adult who was a healthcare worker with PCR-confirmed SARS-CoV-2 infection or an uninfected control (not recorded which). The CDR3 runs from the conserved cysteine through the conserved F or W. The D gene is left open where the match is weak. The size field is filled for only some rows; it gives once, few, many or a size class.

j_call,clone_size,d_call,v_call,cdr3_length,cdr3_nt,cdr3_aa
TRBJ2-1,-,TRBD2,TRBV29-1,14,TGCAGCGTAAGACTAGCCAGCTCCTACAATGAGCAGTTCTTC,CSVRLASSYNEQFF
TRBJ2-3,few,-,TRBV19,13,TGTGCCAGTAGCGGAGTAGGCACAGATACGCAGTATTTT,CASSGVGTDTQYF
TRBJ2-6,-,-,TRBV20-1,14,TGCAGTGCTATCGACTCCAAGGGGGCCAACGTCCTGACTTTC,CSAIDSKGANVLTF
TRBJ1-3,-,-,TRBV5-6,12,TGTGCCAGCAGCTTTCCTGGGAACACCATATATTTT,CASSFPGNTIYF
TRBJ2-4,few,TRBD2,TRBV30,14,TGTGCCCGGACTAGCGGGAGAGCCAAAAACATTCAGTACTTC,CARTSGRAKNIQYF
TRBJ2-3,-,-,TRBV18,14,TGTGCCAGCTCACCACCGTCCTCCACAGATACGCAGTATTTT,CASSPPSSTDTQYF
TRBJ2-2,few,-,TRBV6-6,14,TGTGCCAGCAGTTCAATCCAGGAGACCGGGGAGCTGTTTTTT,CASSSIQETGELFF
TRBJ1-4,many,-,TRBV6-6,14,TGTGCCAGCACCAAGGAGTCAACTAATGAAAAACTGTTTTTT,CASTKESTNEKLFF
TRBJ1-2,-,TRBD1,TRBV12-3/TRBV12-4,14,TGTGCCAGCAGAAGGACAGGAAGAAACTATGGCTACACCTTC,CASRRTGRNYGYTF
TRBJ2-6,many,-,TRBV6-6,14,TGTGCCAGCACGGCGGGCTCTGGGGCCAACGTCCTGACTTTC,CASTAGSGANVLTF
TRBJ2-2,-,-,TRBV7-9,16,TGTGCCAGCAGCTCCGTGTCGGGACCGAACACCGGGGAGCTGTTTTTT,CASSSVSGPNTGELFF
TRBJ2-1,few,TRBD2,TRBV20-1,12,TGCAGTGCTAGCGGGAGGCCTCAGGAGCAGTTCTTC,CSASGRPQEQFF
TRBJ2-1,many,-,TRBV7-6,14,TGTGCCAGCAGCCCTGATGGTGCGGGTAGGGCGCAGTTCTTC,CASSPDGAGRAQFF
TRBJ1-1,few,TRBD1,TRBV9,14,TGTGCCAGCGGGCAGGGGGCGTGGGGCACTGAAGCTTTCTTT,CASGQGAWGTEAFF
TRBJ1-4,-,-,TRBV3-1,15,TGTGCCAGCAGCCAAGATCGGATCTCTAATGAAAAACTGTTTTTT,CASSQDRISNEKLFF
TRBJ2-3,many,TRBD2,TRBV7-2,16,TGTGCCAGCAGCTCAAGACTAGCGGGGGGGACAGATACGCAGTATTTT,CASSSRLAGGTDTQYF